This T cell receptor beta chain was identified during a study of human T cells and chemical hapten exposure. Overall study results and limits: Versus controls, significantly more large CDR3 similarity clusters arose from expanded TCRs.

Indicated time point: patch test 1, 2 weeks after DPC sensitization. The treatment is: therapeutic diphenylcyclopropenone sensitization with weekly scalp DPC. Turning to this clonotype: Its target is not known.

As handled by the study authors: Sample TCR counts, which ranged from 23,224 to 690,600, had a median of 95,638. A single record per CDR3 protein comes from TCRdb applying MiXCR to the RACE reads. The V and J calls and clone size come from TCRdb's table, not from the authors' own analysis. The sample contains 95,000 to 150,000 distinct CDR3 sequences, roughly 15% of which appear only once. There are 15 residues in the CDR3. The V and J ends lost 4 bases and 2 bases, in that order; junction bases with no gene match: 6. Germline V gene data show CDR1 as LGHDT and CDR2 as YNNKEL (reference sequence). This clonotype originated in a man between 18 and 35 years old with alopecia areata. Some clones in this sample may be carry-over from other donors' samples. The sequencing used whole blood, collected in connection with sensitization to the hapten diphenylcyclopropenone (DPC). The chain employs TRBV3-1 and TRBJ1-1; 8 bases map to TRBD1. CDR3 amino acids: CASSLNRGKNTEAFF. CDR3 DNA sequence: TGTGCCAGCAGCCTCAACAGGGGGAAAAACACTGAAGCTTTCTTT. Full variable domain (missing parts from reference TRBV3-1 and TRBJ1-1): DTAVSQTPKYLVTQMGNDKSIKCEQNLGHDTMYWYKQDSKKFLKIMFSYNNKELIINETVPNRFSPKSPDKAHLNLHINSLELGDSAVYFCASSLNRGKNTEAFFGQGTRLTVV.